The sample holds one count of the clone carrying this TCR beta chain. Antigen specificity is unknown. Germline CDR1 and CDR2: SEHNR and FQNEAQ (reference sequence). The trim removed 4 bases at V and 8 bases at J, leaving 11 bases unmatched. The CDR3 totals 16 residues. This entry comes from a study of blood T cells in healthy people across ages. Study conclusions and caveats: Both higher diversity and more naive CD4+ cells marked long-lived donors when set against aged donors. Expanded clonotype shifts may have been confounded, as the donors had an unknown CMV status.

With a J-beta primer mix and a sample-barcoded 5' primer, a second PCR ran 7 to 11 cycles. Tags on each cDNA molecule came from a template-switch adaptor with 12 random nucleotides. TCRdb analysed the 5' RACE reads with MiXCR anew, one entry per CDR3 protein. The sample has some 550,000 distinct CDR3 sequences, roughly 43% seen once. This chain joins TRBV7-9 and TRBJ1-4; 9 bases match TRBD1. This receptor was obtained from a man older than 75 in good health. Sequenced: blood. CDR3 protein: CASSSLGQGRGEKLFF. The CDR3, as DNA: TGTGCCAGCAGCTCCCTGGGACAGGGCCGAGGGGAAAAACTGTTTTTT.